This TCR beta chain emerged from a study of CD8+ T cells in alopecia areata. Study outcomes and limitations: In lesional scalp, particularly from alopecia totalis/universalis, clonality was higher than in normal scalp. Resident alphabeta T cells of normal skin are also sequenced in scalp samples.

RNA was extracted and reverse transcribed into cDNA as the sequencing template. The table came from immunoSEQ multiplex PCR; TCRdb's copy has only in-frame clones and leaves some out. This table holds about 150,000 clones, about three fifths found once. Only a few counts were recorded for this clone. Its target is not known. Source material: CD8+ T cells sorted from blood. This TCR was sampled from a human donor in good health.

For the CDR3, the DNA is TGCGCCAGCAGTGAGACAGGGGACTACGAGCAGTACTTC. As protein: CASSETGDYEQYF. This rearrangement joins TRBV23-1 to TRBJ2-7, with TRBD1 matching 8 bases. TRBV23-1 is filed as an ORF, its function uncertain. The length of the CDR3 is 13 residues. The trim removed 5 bases at V and 3 bases at J, leaving 3 bases unmatched.